The rows below give T cell receptor beta chains drawn from one sample of a study of shared clonotypes between healthy human individuals. Clones were read by immunoSEQ multiplex PCR, and TCRdb kept only the in-frame ones, dropping some. The data contain approximately 1,500,000 clones, roughly 97% of them singletons. Sequencing input: naive CD4+ T cells sorted from blood. The source is a man under 40 in good health. Each CDR3 is given without its conserved first and last residue. A D gene is named only where the DNA matches it firmly.

D: TRBD1
V: TRBV28
CDR3: ATYPGQGKTGELF

D: .
V: TRBV21-1
CDR3: ASSRPSRVREQY

D: .
V: TRBV29-1
CDR3: SVAQINYGYT

D: .
V: TRBV7-2
CDR3: ASSLSPGPNEAF

D: TRBD1
V: TRBV7-2
CDR3: ASSLVGGGQAYGYT

D: TRBD1
V: TRBV18
CDR3: ASSPTPGGPTDTQY

D: .
V: TRBV5-1
CDR3: ASSRAGTAEETQY

D: .
V: TRBV4-1
CDR3: ASSQVQQPNTGELF

D: .
V: TRBV5-1
CDR3: ASSLELYKDTQY

D: TRBD2
V: TRBV7-6
CDR3: ASSLGLAGGGGVEQF

D: TRBD2
V: TRBV28
CDR3: ASSLGTSGSYEQY